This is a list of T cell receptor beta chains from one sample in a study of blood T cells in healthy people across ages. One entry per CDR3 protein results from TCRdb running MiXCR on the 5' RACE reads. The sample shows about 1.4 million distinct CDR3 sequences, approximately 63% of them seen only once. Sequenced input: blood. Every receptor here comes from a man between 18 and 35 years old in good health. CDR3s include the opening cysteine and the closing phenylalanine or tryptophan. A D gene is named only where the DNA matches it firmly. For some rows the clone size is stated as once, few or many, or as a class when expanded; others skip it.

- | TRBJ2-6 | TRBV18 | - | CASSPAVSGANVLTF | TGTGCCAGCTCACCGGCGGTGTCTGGGGCCAACGTCCTGACTTTC
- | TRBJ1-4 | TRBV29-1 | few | CSAVMVNEKLFF | TGCAGCGCCGTTATGGTTAATGAAAAACTGTTTTTT
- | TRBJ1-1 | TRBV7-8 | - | CASSRSGQLNTEAFF | TGTGCCAGCAGCCGATCGGGACAATTGAACACTGAAGCTTTCTTT
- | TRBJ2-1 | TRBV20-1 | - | CSSGGGGNEQFF | TGCAGTTCAGGGGGCGGGGGTAATGAGCAGTTCTTC
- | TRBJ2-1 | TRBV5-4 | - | CASSLKMSGYNEQFF | TGTGCCAGCAGCTTAAAAATGTCGGGTTACAATGAGCAGTTCTTC
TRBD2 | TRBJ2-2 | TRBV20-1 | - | CSARAGLAGGNTGELFF | TGCAGTGCTAGAGCGGGACTAGCGGGGGGGAACACCGGGGAGCTGTTTTTT
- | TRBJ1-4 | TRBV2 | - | CASSNPGESEKLFF | TGTGCCAGCAGCAACCCAGGGGAAAGTGAAAAACTGTTTTTT
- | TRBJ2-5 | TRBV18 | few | CASSPNPGKTQYF | TGTGCCAGCTCACCAAATCCCGGGAAGACCCAGTACTTC
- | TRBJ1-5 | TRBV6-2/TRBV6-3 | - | CASSNDRTGQPQHF | TGTGCCAGCAGTAACGACAGGACTGGCCAGCCCCAGCATTTT
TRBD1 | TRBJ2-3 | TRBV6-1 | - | CASSETGPDTQYF | TGTGCCAGCAGTGAGACAGGGCCCGATACGCAGTATTTT
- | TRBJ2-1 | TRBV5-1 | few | CASSLGGKSYNEQFF | TGCGCCAGCAGCTTGGGAGGGAAATCCTACAATGAGCAGTTCTTC
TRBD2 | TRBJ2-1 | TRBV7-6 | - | CASSLYISSGRDNEQFF | TGTGCCAGCAGCTTATATATCTCTAGCGGGAGAGACAATGAGCAGTTCTTC
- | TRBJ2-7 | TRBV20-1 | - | CSAPGHLEQYF | TGCAGTGCCCCCGGACACCTCGAGCAGTACTTC
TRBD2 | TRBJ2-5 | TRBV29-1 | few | CSAQGSGLAQETQYF | TGCAGCGCCCAAGGGTCGGGACTAGCACAAGAGACCCAGTACTTC
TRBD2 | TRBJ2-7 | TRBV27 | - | CASRLNRLAVYEQYF | TGTGCCAGCAGGCTGAATCGACTAGCGGTCTACGAGCAGTACTTC
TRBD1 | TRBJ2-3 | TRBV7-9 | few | CASSSGQGLTDTQYF | TGTGCCAGCAGCTCGGGACAGGGGCTGACAGATACGCAGTATTTT
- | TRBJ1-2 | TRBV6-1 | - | CASSEAYLEGGYTF | TGTGCCAGCAGTGAAGCGTATTTGGAGGGAGGCTACACCTTC
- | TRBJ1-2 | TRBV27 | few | CASTPVGGMGDGYTF | TGTGCCAGCACTCCAGTGGGAGGCATGGGTGACGGCTACACCTTC
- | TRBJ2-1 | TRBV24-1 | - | CATSDRTNSYNEQFF | TGTGCCACCAGTGACCGGACTAACTCCTACAATGAGCAGTTCTTC
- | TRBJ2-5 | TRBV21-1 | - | CASSKVGAANRQETQYF | TGTGCCAGCAGCAAAGTTGGAGCGGCGAACCGGCAAGAGACCCAGTACTTC
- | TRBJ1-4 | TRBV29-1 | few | CSVLPLGTNEKLFF | TGCAGCGTTCTTCCGTTGGGCACTAATGAAAAACTGTTTTTT
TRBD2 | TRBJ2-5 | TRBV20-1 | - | CSAPPGSGAFETQYF | TGCAGTGCTCCACCCGGGAGCGGGGCATTTGAGACCCAGTACTTC
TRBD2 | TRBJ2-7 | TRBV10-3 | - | CAIKGGGFYEQYF | TGTGCCATCAAAGGCGGGGGATTCTACGAGCAGTACTTC
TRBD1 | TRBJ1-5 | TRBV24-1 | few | CAAGTGGSQPQHF | TGTGCCGCCGGGACAGGGGGTTCCCAGCCCCAGCATTTT
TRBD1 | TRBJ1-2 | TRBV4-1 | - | CASSRPGQNGYTF | TGCGCCAGCAGTCGACCGGGACAGAATGGCTACACCTTC
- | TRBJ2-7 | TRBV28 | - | CASSLSLGEATYEQYF | TGTGCCAGCAGTTTATCTTTAGGGGAGGCGACCTACGAGCAGTACTTC
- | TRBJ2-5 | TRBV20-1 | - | CRGASGPLQETQYF | TGCAGAGGAGCTAGTGGACCATTACAAGAGACCCAGTACTTC
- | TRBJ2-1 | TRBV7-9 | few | CASSPGGGVSYNEQFF | TGTGCCAGCAGCCCGGGGGGCGGGGTCTCCTACAATGAGCAGTTCTTC
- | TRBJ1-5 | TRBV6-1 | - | CASSEWTRANQPQHF | TGTGCCAGCAGTGAATGGACAAGGGCCAATCAGCCCCAGCATTTT
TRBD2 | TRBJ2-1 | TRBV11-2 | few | CASSWTSVYEQFF | TGTGCCAGCAGCTGGACTAGCGTATATGAGCAGTTCTTC
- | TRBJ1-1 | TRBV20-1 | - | CSARGELQTEAFF | TGCAGTGCTAGAGGGGAACTCCAAACTGAAGCTTTCTTT